This TCR beta chain comes out of a study of T cell changes during pregnancy in multiple sclerosis (dated by TCRdb to the late 2010s). The study in broad terms: The study examined how the T cell repertoire changed over the course of pregnancy in women with multiple sclerosis.

The library was built by means of the immunoSEQ multiplex PCR assay. The table was pulled from immuneACCESS by TCRdb, which kept in-frame rearrangements only. Such tables lose some clones; where checked, under half of the loss comes from unresolved V genes, and the rest has no known cause. Present in this sample are about 94,000 clones, 90% to 95% of which were seen just once. Roughly 0.99% of the sample is held by the ten biggest clonotypes. Points on this clone: Its specific antigen is unknown. Per-base qualities were not stored, and no clone one base away is much larger.

CDR3 length: 14 amino acids, cysteine to phenylalanine. Left in the record is the CDR3 DNA by itself, 42 bases read in frame from the first base. V and J lose 0 bases and 6 bases, and a span of 11 bases separates them. The germline V gene gives CDR1 as SGDLS and CDR2 as YYNGEE. In this chain, TRBV9 is recombined with TRBJ2-3, with the D segment identity uncertain. The clonotype comes from a female donor with multiple sclerosis, enrolled in a pregnancy study. The specimen comprised peripheral blood, sampled after pregnancy. The nucleotides read TGTGCCAGCAGCGTAGCAGGATTGCCGGATACGCAGTATTTT. Its translation is CASSVAGLPDTQYF. The reference TRBV9 and TRBJ2-3 proteins fill in what lies around the CDR3, so the full variable domain reads DSGVTQTPKHLITATGQRVTLRCSPRSGDLSVYWYQQSLDQGLQFLIQYYNGEERAKGNILERFSAQQFPDLHSELNLSSLELGDSALYFCASSVAGLPDTQYFGPGTRLTVL.